These 20 T cell receptor beta chains were all obtained from the same sample, sequenced in a study of response to subunit inactivated influenza vaccine (dated by TCRdb to 2017 to 2018). Library construction relied on RT-PCR. The data were produced on an Illumina HiSeq 2500. TCRdb ran its own pipeline on the public reads, namely fastp trimming at Q25 and MiXCR clone calling, and kept in-frame beta chains. One record per CDR3 amino acid sequence lists the most common genes and DNA. The sample table contains about half a million distinct CDR3 sequences; only one count was recorded for roughly 23% of them. Less than 2.5% of the sample rests with the top ten. The sequences come from CD4+ T cells sorted from PBMCs, collected 5 to 6 days after vaccination. These receptors were taken from a man aged 45-65 years who received an inactivated influenza vaccine. Donor details come from another sample of the same person, matched by shared clones.

The chain employs TRBV29-1 and TRBJ1-1, with D uncertain. The CDR3 length is 13 residues. The germline V and J ends were trimmed by 4 bases and 5 bases, with 14 bases remaining between them. Germline CDR1 and CDR2: SQVTM and ANQGSEA. The CDR3 sequence: CSVGPDRRTEAFF. In DNA, the CDR3 is TGCAGCGTTGGGCCGGATAGAAGGACTGAAGCTTTCTTT.

This chain joins TRBV5-1 and TRBJ2-3; D possibly corresponds to TRBD2 (5 bases). CDR1 is SGHRS, CDR2 YFSETQ, per germline. Deletions cut 4 bases from V and 2 bases from J, with 11 bases between. The CDR3 consists of 14 residues. This CDR3 reads CASSEGPPTDTQYF. In DNA form, the CDR3 reads TGCGCCAGCAGCGAGGGTCCCCCCACAGATACGCAGTATTTT.

The chain links TRBV20-1 to TRBJ1-1, with D tentatively TRBD1 (6 bases). This CDR3 is built from 12 residues. Germline V gives CDR1 DFQATT, CDR2 SNEGSKA (reference sequence). The CDR3 spells CSPPGGPNEAFF. CDR3 in DNA: TGCAGCCCCCCGGGGGGGCCGAATGAAGCTTTCTTT.

This clonotype was detected once. The chain has TRBV10-3 and TRBJ2-7; D is tentatively TRBD1 or TRBD2 (5 bases each). Germline values: CDR1 ENHRY, CDR2 SYGVKD. The ends were cut back, 3 bases at V and 2 bases at J, with 11 bases in the middle. The CDR3 extends over 14 amino acids. Written as DNA, the CDR3 is TGTGCCATCAGTGACCGGGACCAAGCCTACGAGCAGTACTTC. Translation gives CAISDRDQAYEQYF.

The chain couples TRBV5-1 to TRBJ2-5; 11 positions agree with TRBD2. The germline V gene has CDR1 SGHRS and CDR2 YFSETQ. V was pared by 3 bases and J by 4 bases, with 5 bases of the junction left unmatched. The CDR3 loop spans 15 amino acids. Written as DNA, the CDR3 is TGCGCCAGCAGCTCTCTAGCGGGAGGCGGAGAGACCCAGTACTTC. Encoded protein: CASSSLAGGGETQYF.

This clonotype has just a few counts. The V call is TRBV6-5, the J call TRBJ1-2; tentative D call: TRBD1 (6 bases). Germline V gene lookup returns CDR1 MNHEY and CDR2 SVGAGI. The CDR3 loop spans 14 amino acids. V was shortened by 2 bases and J by 4 bases, with 11 bases between the two germline ends. The CDR3 nucleotides read TGTGCCAGCAGTTACGGGCAGGGGAGCTATGGCTACACCTTC. It yields the protein CASSYGQGSYGYTF.

This clonotype was seen a few times. The V call is TRBV20-1, the J call TRBJ2-7; possible D gene TRBD2, 5 bases. Trimming stripped 3 bases from V and 2 bases from J, with 8 bases between. From germline, CDR1 is DFQATT and CDR2 SNEGSKA (reference sequence). This CDR3 contains 12 residues. This CDR3 reads CSASGVTYEQYF. For the CDR3, the DNA is TGCAGTGCTAGCGGGGTGACCTACGAGCAGTACTTC.

V is TRBV12-3 or TRBV12-4 and J is TRBJ2-5, with D tentatively TRBD1 or TRBD2 (5 bases each). With 6 bases removed from V and 3 bases from J, the gap between germline ends came to 17 bases. This CDR3 spans 15 amino acids. The CDR3 region is CASRPGTYVKETQYF. DNA of the CDR3: TGTGCCAGCAGACCCGGGACGTACGTGAAAGAGACCCAGTACTTC.

Only a few counts were recorded for this clonotype. J is TRBJ2-4 and V is TRBV7-2; TRBD2 might be the D (5 bases). The CDR3 has 16 amino acids. Trimming removed 2 bases from V and 9 bases from J, with 20 bases in between. Germline lookup yields CDR1 SGHTA and CDR2 FQGNSA. The CDR3 sequence is CASSLTVTGLASIQYF. The DNA for the CDR3 is TGTGCCAGCAGCTTAACGGTGACTGGACTTGCCTCCATTCAGTACTTC.

The chain employs TRBV20-1 and TRBJ2-3; 10 bases line up with TRBD2. V was pared by 1 base and J by 6 bases, with 4 bases of the junction left unmatched. The germline gives CDR1 DFQATT, CDR2 SNEGSKA (reference sequence). This CDR3 comprises 14 residues. The CDR3 DNA sequence: TGCAGTGCTAGAGCGCTAGCGGGGGTGGATACGCAGTATTTT. It codes for CSARALAGVDTQYF.

The chain couples TRBV6-1 to TRBJ2-7; 7 bases map to TRBD1. This CDR3 spans 13 amino acids. Germline values: CDR1 MNHNS, CDR2 SASEGT. J gave up 10 bases and V 5 bases, and 11 bases lay outside the gene matches. The CDR3 loop reads CASSPDRKGLQYF. The CDR3 coding sequence is TGTGCCAGCAGTCCGGACAGGAAGGGTTTACAGTACTTC.

The V and J genes are TRBV4-3 and TRBJ2-7, with D possibly being TRBD2 (6 bases). CDR1 is LGHNA, CDR2 YSLEER, per germline. The length of the CDR3 is 18 residues. With 2 bases removed from V and 4 bases from J, the gap between germline ends came to 24 bases. The CDR3 spells CASSQQRDAGTLHYEQYF. The CDR3 region has the DNA TGCGCCAGCAGCCAACAACGCGATGCCGGGACTCTTCATTACGAGCAGTACTTC.

The chain carries TRBV2 and TRBJ1-5; weak D call: TRBD1 (5 bases). There are 15 residues in the CDR3. CDR1 is SNHLY and CDR2 is FYNNEI in the germline V gene. Trimming took 2 bases from V and 6 from J, leaving 14 bases between them. The CDR3 region has the DNA TGTGCCAGCAGTGAATCCTGGGGCTTGGGTCAGCCCCAGCATTTT. As protein: CASSESWGLGQPQHF.

The chain combines TRBV4-3 with TRBJ1-4; TRBD1 matches 8 bases. The CDR3 runs to 12 residues. Per germline, CDR1 LGHNA and CDR2 YSLEER. The V gene end was trimmed by 5 bases and the J gene end by 10 bases; junction bases not matched to a gene: 3. CDR3 DNA sequence: TGCGCCAGCAGCGGACAGGGAGGAAAACTGTTTTTT. Protein product: CASSGQGGKLFF.

V usage is TRBV19 and J usage is TRBJ2-7, with D possibly being TRBD1 (5 bases). CDR1 is LNHDA and CDR2 is SQIVND in the germline V gene (reference sequence). Trimming pared 9 bases from V and 5 bases from J, leaving 17 bases between. This CDR3 is built from 13 residues. The CDR3 DNA reads as TGTGCCAGACCCATCGGCAGGGCCCACGAGCAGTACTTC. Translated: CARPIGRAHEQYF.

The V gene is TRBV27, the J gene TRBJ2-7; unclear D gene. V lost 3 bases and J lost 3, with 12 bases in between. Germline V gene data show CDR1 as MNHEY and CDR2 as SMNVEV (reference sequence). The CDR3 runs to 14 residues. CDR3 bases: TGTGCCAGCAGTTTCGGGCGGAAAAGCTACGAGCAGTACTTC. This encodes CASSFGRKSYEQYF.

The chain is built from TRBV6-2 or TRBV6-3 and TRBJ2-3; D gene uncertain. The CDR3 runs to 13 residues. The V end was cut by 10 bases, the J end by 2 bases, with 13 bases between. Germline lookup yields CDR1 MNHEY and CDR2 SVGEGT. CDR3 in amino acids: CATVAVYTDTQYF. CDR3 coding DNA: TGTGCCACCGTGGCGGTCTACACAGATACGCAGTATTTT.

The rearrangement joins TRBV4-2 to TRBJ2-1; no reliable D call. This CDR3 is 17 amino acids long. Germline V gene data show CDR1 as LGHNA and CDR2 as YNFKEQ. V gave up 5 bases and J gave up 5 bases, with 22 bases separating them. This chain's CDR3 is CASSGSRDILGNNEQFF. As DNA, the CDR3 is TGTGCCAGCAGCGGATCTCGCGATATATTGGGGAACAATGAGCAGTTCTTC.

This clonotype appeared a few times. The chain has TRBV21-1 and TRBJ2-3; the D segment call TRBD1 is taken from the table without a DNA check. TRBV21-1 is flagged as a pseudogene. This CDR3 region has 16 residues. The CDR3 region has the DNA TGTGCCAGCGGCTACGAACAGGGGAATTTCACAGATACGCAGTATTTT. As protein: CASGYEQGNFTDTQYF.

There are many counts of this clonotype. V is TRBV9 and J is TRBJ2-3, with 9 positions matching TRBD2. Unmatched junction bases numbered 2, after V lost 0 bases and J lost 3 bases. CDR1 and CDR2 (germline): SGDLS, YYNGEE. The CDR3 covers 15 residues. In DNA, the CDR3 is TGTGCCAGCAGCGTAGGAGGACTAGCGACAGATACGCAGTATTTT. This gives the protein CASSVGGLATDTQYF.